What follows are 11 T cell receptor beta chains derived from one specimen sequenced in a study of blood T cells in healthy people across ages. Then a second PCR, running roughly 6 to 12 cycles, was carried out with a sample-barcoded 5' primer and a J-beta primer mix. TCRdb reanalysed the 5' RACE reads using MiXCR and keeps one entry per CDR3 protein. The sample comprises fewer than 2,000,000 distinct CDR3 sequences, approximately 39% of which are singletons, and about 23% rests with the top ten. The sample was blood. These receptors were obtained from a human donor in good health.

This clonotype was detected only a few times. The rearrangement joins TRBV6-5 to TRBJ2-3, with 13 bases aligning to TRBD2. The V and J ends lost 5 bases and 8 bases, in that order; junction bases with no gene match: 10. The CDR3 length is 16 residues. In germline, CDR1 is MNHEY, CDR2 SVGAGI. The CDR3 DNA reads TGTGCCAGCAGTCCGGGACTAGCGGGACCACCCGGTACGCAGTATTTT. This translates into CASSPGLAGPPGTQYF.

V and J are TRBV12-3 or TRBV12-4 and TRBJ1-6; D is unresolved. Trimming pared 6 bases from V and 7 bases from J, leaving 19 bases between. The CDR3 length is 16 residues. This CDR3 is CASSNPVGSKNSPLHF. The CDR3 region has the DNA TGTGCCAGCAGCAACCCTGTTGGCAGCAAAAATTCACCCCTCCACTTT.

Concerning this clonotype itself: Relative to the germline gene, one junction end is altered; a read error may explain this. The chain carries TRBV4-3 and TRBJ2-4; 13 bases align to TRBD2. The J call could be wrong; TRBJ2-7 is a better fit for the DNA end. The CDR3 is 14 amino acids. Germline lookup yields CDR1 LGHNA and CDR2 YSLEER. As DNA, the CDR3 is TGCGCCGGCAGCCCGGGACTAGCGGGGTACGAGCAGTACTTC. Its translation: CAGSPGLAGYEQYF.

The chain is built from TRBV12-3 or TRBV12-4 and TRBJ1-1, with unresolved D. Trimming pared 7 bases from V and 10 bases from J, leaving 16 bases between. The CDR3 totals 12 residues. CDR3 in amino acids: CASTVHGVGAFF. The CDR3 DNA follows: TGTGCCAGCACCGTACATGGGGTTGGAGCTTTCTTT.

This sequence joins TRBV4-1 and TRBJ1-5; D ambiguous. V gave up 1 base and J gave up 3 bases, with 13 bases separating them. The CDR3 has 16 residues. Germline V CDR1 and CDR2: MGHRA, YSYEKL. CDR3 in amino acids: CASSQGVLRDNQPQHF. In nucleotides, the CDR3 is TGCGCCAGCAGCCAAGGGGTCTTACGAGACAATCAGCCCCAGCATTTT.

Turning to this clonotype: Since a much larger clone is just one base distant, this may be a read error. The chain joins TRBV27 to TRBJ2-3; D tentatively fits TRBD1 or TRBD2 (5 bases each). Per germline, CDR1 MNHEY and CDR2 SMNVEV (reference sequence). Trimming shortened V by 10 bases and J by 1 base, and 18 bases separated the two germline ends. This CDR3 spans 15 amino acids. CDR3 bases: TGTGCCACCACGGGACGAGCGGCAGGCACAGATACGCAGTATTTT. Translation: CATTGRAAGTDTQYF.

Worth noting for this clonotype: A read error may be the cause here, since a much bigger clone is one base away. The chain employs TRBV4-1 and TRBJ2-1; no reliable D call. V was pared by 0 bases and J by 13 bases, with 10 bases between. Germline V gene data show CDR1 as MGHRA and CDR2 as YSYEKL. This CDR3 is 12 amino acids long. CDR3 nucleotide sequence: TGCGCCAGCAGCCAAGACCACGAGACCCAGTTCTTC. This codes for CASSQDHETQFF.

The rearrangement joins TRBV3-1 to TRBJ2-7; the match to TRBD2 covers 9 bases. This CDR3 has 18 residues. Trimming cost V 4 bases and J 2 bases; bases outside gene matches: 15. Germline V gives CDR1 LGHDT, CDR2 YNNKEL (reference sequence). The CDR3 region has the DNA TGTGCCAGCAGCCCCGGGGGGGGGCTAGCGGGAACGACCTACGAGCAGTACTTC. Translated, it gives CASSPGGGLAGTTYEQYF.

The CDR3 sequence is CSASFAVRFYEQYF. In DNA form, the CDR3 reads TGCAGTGCTAGTTTCGCCGTCAGGTTCTACGAGCAGTACTTC. This chain joins TRBV20-1 and TRBJ2-7; D uncertain. The V gene lost 3 bases and the J gene lost 3 bases, with 15 bases spanning the gap. This CDR3 has 14 amino acids. Germline V gives CDR1 DFQATT, CDR2 SNEGSKA (reference sequence).

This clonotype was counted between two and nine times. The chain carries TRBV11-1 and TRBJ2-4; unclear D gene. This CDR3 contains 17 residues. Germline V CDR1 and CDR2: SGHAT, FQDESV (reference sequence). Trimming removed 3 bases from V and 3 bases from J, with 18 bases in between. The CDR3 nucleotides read TGTGCCAGCAGCTTGAATTATCGAGGTTTCGGCAAAAACATTCAGTACTTC. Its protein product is CASSLNYRGFGKNIQYF.

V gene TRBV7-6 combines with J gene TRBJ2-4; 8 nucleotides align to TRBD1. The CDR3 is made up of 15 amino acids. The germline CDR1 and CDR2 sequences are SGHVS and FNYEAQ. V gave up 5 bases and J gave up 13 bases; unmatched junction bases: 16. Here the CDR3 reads CASSIGQGPYNEQYF. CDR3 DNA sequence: TGTGCCAGCAGCATTGGACAGGGCCCCTACAATGAGCAGTACTTC.